The rows below give T cell receptor beta chains drawn from one sample of a study of Graves' ophthalmopathy and Graves' hyperthyroidism. TCRdb called the multiplex PCR reads again in MiXCR, with one record for every CDR3 protein. The sample consists of 560,000 or so distinct CDR3 sequences, about 40% of them appearing once. The specimen was peripheral blood or thyroid tissue (not recorded which). The origin of the receptors is an adult man with Graves' hyperthyroidism. Both conserved end residues are part of each CDR3. D genes are given only for firm matches. Size values are once, few and many counts, or a class for expanded clones, and some rows have none.

D gene	clone size	V gene	J gene	CDR3 DNA	CDR3 protein
TRBD2	-	TRBV29-1	TRBJ2-1	TGCAGCGTTGAGGGCGTGACTAGCGGGAGGAATCCCTCCTACAATGAGCAGTTCTTC	CSVEGVTSGRNPSYNEQFF
-	-	TRBV11-2	TRBJ1-2	TGTGCCAGCAGCTTGGCATCGGCCTCTGGGTTTTTGCGGGGCTACACCTTC	CASSLASASGFLRGYTF
-	-	TRBV9	TRBJ1-1	TGTGCCAGCAGCCAAGATTTTCGCCCACCCGGGGAAGCTTTCTTT	CASSQDFRPPGEAFF
-	-	TRBV14	TRBJ1-4	TGTGCCAGCAGCTCCTCTGGAAGGGGTGGCGAAAAACTGTTTTTT	CASSSSGRGGEKLFF
TRBD2	-	TRBV10-3	TRBJ2-7	TGTGCCATCAGTGGAGCGGGATACGAGCAGTACTTC	CAISGAGYEQYF
-	many	TRBV6-5	TRBJ1-2	TGTGCCAGCAGTTGGGACACTAACTATGGCTACACCTTC	CASSWDTNYGYTF
-	-	TRBV2	TRBJ1-5	TGTGCCAGCACCCGGGGGGGGGAGGGCAATCAGCCCCAGCATTTT	CASTRGGEGNQPQHF
-	many	TRBV6-5	TRBJ1-5	TGTGCCAGCAGTGATTCTAGCAATCAGCCCCAGCATTTT	CASSDSSNQPQHF
TRBD1	-	TRBV4-1	TRBJ1-5	TGCGCCAGCAGCCAAGACGAAGGGACAGGGCAGCCCCAGCATTTT	CASSQDEGTGQPQHF
-	once	TRBV2	TRBJ2-2	TGTGCCAGCAGTGAAGATGGTGCTGGGGAGCTGTTTTTT	CASSEDGAGELFF
TRBD2	many	TRBV24-1	TRBJ2-1	TGTGCCACCAGTGATCCTAGCGGAACACGGGGCAATGAGCAGTTCTTC	CATSDPSGTRGNEQFF
TRBD1	few	TRBV6-1	TRBJ2-7	TGTGCCAGCAGTGGAGGGTGGGCAGGGGGAGCCTACGAGCAGTACTTC	CASSGGWAGGAYEQYF
-	many	TRBV2	TRBJ2-7	TGTGCCAGCAGCCACGGGTCTGGGGACGAGCAGTACTTC	CASSHGSGDEQYF
-	many	TRBV4-2	TRBJ1-1	TGTGCCAGCAGCCAAGATTTACAGGGCAACCCAGGTGAAGCTTTCTTT	CASSQDLQGNPGEAFF
-	many	TRBV7-2	TRBJ1-2	TGTGCCAGCAGCCCCCGACGGGAAAACTATGGCTACACCTTC	CASSPRRENYGYTF
-	many	TRBV24-1	TRBJ1-6	TGTGCCACCAGTGATTTCCGTACGGCGCCACGTCTGCCCCCCTATTCACCCCTCCACTTT	CATSDFRTAPRLPPYSPLHF
-	many	TRBV6-1	TRBJ1-6	TGTGCCAGCAGTGAAACAGGTGGAATTCATAATTCACCCCTCCACTTT	CASSETGGIHNSPLHF
-	many	TRBV25-1	TRBJ2-7	TGTGCCAGCACGCCCCGAGGGGTCTCCTACGAGCAGTACTTC	CASTPRGVSYEQYF
-	-	TRBV7-9	TRBJ1-5	TGTGCCAGCAGCTCAAACCTAGGGGGATATAGTCAGCCCCAGCATTTT	CASSSNLGGYSQPQHF
-	-	TRBV10-3	TRBJ1-1	TGTGCCATCAGTCACCAGGGGCGACCTGAAGCTTTCTTT	CAISHQGRPEAFF